These T cell receptor beta chains were read from a single sample in a study of blood T cell repertoires in COVID-19. Libraries were prepared by immunoSEQ multiplex PCR; TCRdb keeps only in-frame clonotypes and omits some of them. The repertoire consists of 130,000 to 150,000 clones, with approximately 80% occurring once and the leading ten covering roughly 3.6%. The sequenced sample consisted of peripheral blood. These receptors originate from a man between 65 and 79 years old who had recovered from COVID-19. CDR3s include the opening cysteine and the closing phenylalanine or tryptophan. D genes are given only for firm matches. Expanded clones are given a class, and other clones once, few, many or no size at all.

J	D	size	V	DNA	CDR3
TRBJ1-1	NA	NA	TRBV7-3	TGTGCCAGCAGCTTTAATCACGGGCCGCGGGCTGAAGCTTTCTTT	CASSFNHGPRAEAFF
TRBJ2-5	TRBD1	NA	TRBV2	TGTGCCAGCAGCCGGACAGGGGTCGAGGAGACCCAGTACTTC	CASSRTGVEETQYF
TRBJ2-2	TRBD1	NA	TRBV7-9	TGTGCCAGCAGCAAAGGCAGGGGGCCGGACACCGGGGAGCTGTTTTTT	CASSKGRGPDTGELFF
TRBJ2-5	NA	NA	TRBV4-3	TGCGCCAGCAGCCATTCCGCGGGGCTGGGGACCCAGTACTTC	CASSHSAGLGTQYF
TRBJ2-2	NA	NA	TRBV5-1	TGCGCCAGCAGACCCAGGGGTTTCGCGAACACCGGGGAGCTGTTTTTT	CASRPRGFANTGELFF
TRBJ2-1	TRBD2	NA	TRBV28	TGTGCCAGCAGGTCTAGAGGACTAGCGGGAGGGCGGGGCAATGAGCAGTTCTTC	CASRSRGLAGGRGNEQFF
TRBJ2-3	TRBD2	NA	TRBV25-1	TGTGCCAGTACGACTAGCGGGAGCACAGATACGCAGTATTTT	CASTTSGSTDTQYF
TRBJ1-6	NA	NA	TRBV3-1/TRBV3-2	TGTGCCAGCAGCCAAAAAGGGCAGGGGAATTCACCCCTCCACTTT	CASSQKGQGNSPLHF
TRBJ2-5	NA	NA	TRBV19	TGTGCCAGTAGTATAGCAAGGGGGACGGGAGAGACCCAGTACTTC	CASSIARGTGETQYF
TRBJ1-5	NA	NA	TRBV28	TGTGCCTCCCTACCCGGGGGGTCGGTTCAGCCCCAGCATTTT	CASLPGGSVQPQHF
TRBJ1-1	NA	NA	TRBV25-1	TGTGCCAGCAGTGTCGAGGGATACACTGAAGCTTTCTTT	CASSVEGYTEAFF
TRBJ2-2	NA	few	TRBV10-2	TGCGCCAGCAGTGCCCAGGGTAGCACCGGGGAGCTGTTTTTT	CASSAQGSTGELFF
TRBJ2-1	NA	NA	TRBV5-1	TGCGCCAGCAGCTTGCTAGGGGGGGCAGGCTACAATGAGCAGTTCTTC	CASSLLGGAGYNEQFF
TRBJ1-4	TRBD1	NA	TRBV11-2	TGTGCCAGCAGCCCCGGGACAGGGAAAAATGAAAAACTGTTTTTT	CASSPGTGKNEKLFF
TRBJ1-1	NA	NA	TRBV4-1	TGCGCCAGCAGCCAAGTATTGAACAGGGAAGCTTTCTTT	CASSQVLNREAFF
TRBJ2-1	TRBD2	NA	TRBV6-6	TGTGCCAGCACCCTACGGGGGGATGAGCAGTTCTTC	CASTLRGDEQFF
TRBJ2-1	TRBD2	once	TRBV5-1	TGCGCCAGCAGCTTGGCAGCGGGAGGGCCCGGTGAGCAGTTCTTC	CASSLAAGGPGEQFF
TRBJ2-3	NA	NA	TRBV2	TGTGCCAGCAGTGAAGCGCGGCGGGTCAACCCAGATACGCAGTATTTT	CASSEARRVNPDTQYF
TRBJ2-3	TRBD2	NA	TRBV7-3	TGTGCCAGCAGCCTCCTCGGGACTAGCGGTCGGGGGGGTAGCACAGATACGCAGTATTTT	CASSLLGTSGRGGSTDTQYF
TRBJ1-6	TRBD1	few	TRBV18	TGTGCCAGCTCACCGCCCGGGACAGGACTAAATTCACCCCTCCACTTT	CASSPPGTGLNSPLHF
TRBJ2-3	TRBD2	NA	TRBV27	TGTGCCAGCAGTTCCCTAAGACTAGCGGGAGGGCCTTCCGGTTGGTTTGATACGCAGTATTTT	CASSSLRLAGGPSGWFDTQYF
TRBJ1-2	NA	NA	TRBV4-1	TGCGCCAGCAGCCCTTCATCGACCGGGTGGGGGGATGGCTACACCTTC	CASSPSSTGWGDGYTF
TRBJ2-2	TRBD2	NA	TRBV4-1	TGCGCCAGCAGCCAGGCGGGGCTAGCGGGAGGCACCGGGGAGCTGTTTTTT	CASSQAGLAGGTGELFF
TRBJ2-7	TRBD1	NA	TRBV2	TGTGCCAGCTTGGGGCCAGGGGGCACCGAGCAGTACTTC	CASLGPGGTEQYF
TRBJ1-5	NA	NA	TRBV18	TGTGCCAGCTCATCCACGGACGGGACTCGGTCGCCCCAGCATTTT	CASSSTDGTRSPQHF
TRBJ2-3	TRBD2	NA	TRBV19	TGTGCCAGTAACCTTAAAGGGACTAGCGGGAGGAGGGATACGCAGTATTTT	CASNLKGTSGRRDTQYF
TRBJ2-1	TRBD2	NA	TRBV7-2	TGTGCCAGCAGCACCGAGCGGGGTCCCTACAATGAGCAGTTCTTC	CASSTERGPYNEQFF
TRBJ2-3	TRBD1	few	TRBV19	TGTGCCAGTAGTACGACAGGGGTTGTTACAGATACGCAGTATTTT	CASSTTGVVTDTQYF
TRBJ2-3	NA	NA	TRBV27	TGTGCCAGCAGTTTATTCGAGAGCAGCACAGATACGCAGTATTTT	CASSLFESSTDTQYF
TRBJ2-2	TRBD1	NA	TRBV11-2	TGTGCCAGCAACGTCAGACAGGGACACACCGGGGAGCTGTTTTTT	CASNVRQGHTGELFF
TRBJ2-7	NA	NA	TRBV6-5	TGTGCCAGCAGTTACGGGTGGAGCGGCTACGAGCAGTACTTC	CASSYGWSGYEQYF
TRBJ2-5	NA	NA	TRBV13	TGTGCCAGCAGCCCCCGAGGGGGCGGGAAGGTAGAGACCCAGTACTTC	CASSPRGGGKVETQYF
TRBJ1-5	NA	few	TRBV6-6	TGTGCCAGCAACGGGGGGGATCAGCCCCAGCATTTT	CASNGGDQPQHF
TRBJ1-1	TRBD1	NA	TRBV6-5	TGTGCCAGCAGAGGGGGACAGTTTAACACTGAAGCTTTCTTT	CASRGGQFNTEAFF
TRBJ2-1	NA	NA	TRBV29-1	TGCAGCGTTGAAGATCCCGCCAGGAATGAGCAGTTCTTC	CSVEDPARNEQFF
TRBJ2-7	NA	few	TRBV25-1	TGTGCCAGCAGTTTCTCTCCCGGGAACGAGCAGTACTTC	CASSFSPGNEQYF
TRBJ1-1	TRBD1	NA	TRBV30	TGTGCCTGGAGCCTACCCTCTCGGGACAGTTTGGCTTTCTTT	CAWSLPSRDSLAFF
TRBJ1-1	TRBD1	once	TRBV5-1	TGCGCCAGCAGCTTGGAAGGCAGGGGGGCCCTGAACACTGAAGCTTTCTTT	CASSLEGRGALNTEAFF
TRBJ1-1	NA	few	TRBV10-3	TGTGCCATCAGTGAGTCGGGGGGGAACACTGAAGCTTTCTTT	CAISESGGNTEAFF
TRBJ2-1	TRBD2	NA	TRBV4-2	TGTGCCAGCAGCCAAGATCATAACGGGAGGGCCGCAAATGAGCAGTTCTTC	CASSQDHNGRAANEQFF
TRBJ2-2	TRBD2	NA	TRBV3-1/TRBV3-2	TGTGCCAGCAGTCCGGGGCTAGCGGATTACACCGGGGAGCTGTTTTTT	CASSPGLADYTGELFF